One and the same sample provided the 30 T cell receptor beta chains below, sequenced in a study of response to subunit inactivated influenza vaccine. Each CDR3 protein is one row after TCRdb ran MiXCR on the RT-PCR reads. The sample consists of around 200,000 distinct CDR3 sequences, around 14% of them appearing once. The sequencing here drew on CD8+ T cells sorted from PBMCs, taken about 5 days after vaccination. The source is a man in his forties or fifties who received an inactivated influenza vaccine.

This chain links TRBV9 with TRBJ2-7; D remains unclear. Germline values: CDR1 SGDLS, CDR2 YYNGEE. The CDR3 totals 15 residues. V lost 1 base, J lost 0 bases, and 11 bases lay in between. The DNA of the CDR3 is TGTGCCAGCAGCGTAACACCAACCCCCTCCTACGAGCAGTACTTC. It is translated as CASSVTPTPSYEQYF. Using reference TRBV9 and TRBJ2-7 for the parts outside the CDR3, the full variable domain is DSGVTQTPKHLITATGQRVTLRCSPRSGDLSVYWYQQSLDQGLQFLIQYYNGEERAKGNILERFSAQQFPDLHSELNLSSLELGDSALYFCASSVTPTPSYEQYFGPGTRLTVT.

Comment on this clonotype: The conserved phenylalanine or tryptophan is not found at the CDR3 terminus, so this likely reflects a read error. This sequence joins TRBV5-1 and TRBJ2-5, with 7 bases aligning to TRBD2. Germline assignment: CDR1 SGHRS and CDR2 YFSETQ. CDR3 length equals 17 residues. V lost 4 bases, J lost 3 bases, and 15 bases stayed unmatched. This chain's CDR3 is CASSPTFGAGRKETQYL. The CDR3 bases are TGCGCCAGCAGCCCGACGTTCGGAGCGGGGAGAAAAGAGACCCAGTACTTA.

In this sample, this clonotype turned up many times. The chain links TRBV11-1 to TRBJ2-1; D is possibly TRBD1 (6 bases). This CDR3 is built from 20 residues. Trimming shortened V by 0 bases and J by 3 bases, and 24 bases separated the two germline ends. Per the germline V gene, CDR1 is SGHAT and CDR2 is FQDESV (reference sequence). CDR3 nucleotides: TGTGCCAGCAGCTTAGCAGCAGGATGGGGCCGGGACAATTACTACAATGAGCAGTTCTTC. It translates to CASSLAAGWGRDNYYNEQFF. Supplemented by reference TRBV11-1 and TRBJ2-1, the full variable domain reads EAEVAQSPRYKITEKSQAVAFWCDPISGHATLYWYRQILGQGPELLVQFQDESVVDDSQLPKDRFSAERLKGVDSTLKIQPAELGDSAMYLCASSLAAGWGRDNYYNEQFFGPGTRLTVL.

The chain recombines TRBV3-1 with TRBJ1-2, with a weak D call TRBD1 (5 bases). The germline V and J ends were trimmed by 2 bases and 4 bases, with 11 bases remaining between them. The CDR3 is 14 residues long. Germline V CDR1 and CDR2: LGHDT, YNNKEL (reference sequence). The CDR3 spells CASSQQGTPYGYTF. CDR3 in DNA: TGTGCCAGCAGCCAACAGGGAACCCCCTATGGCTACACCTTC.

This clonotype was seen only a few times. The chain joins TRBV12-3 or TRBV12-4 to TRBJ2-5; D ambiguous. This CDR3 spans 14 amino acids. V lost 1 base and J 1 base, leaving 7 bases between the germline ends. The CDR3 nucleotides read TGTGCCAGCAGTTTAGTCCCTAGCCAAGAGACCCAGTACTTC. This codes for CASSLVPSQETQYF.

The chain recombines TRBV4-3 with TRBJ1-4; tentative D call: TRBD1 (6 bases). The CDR3 contains 16 residues. V was shortened by 1 base and J by 7 bases, with 16 bases between the two germline ends. Germline V CDR1 and CDR2: LGHNA, YSLEER. CDR3 amino acids: CASSQVGQGSFEKLFF. CDR3 in DNA: TGCGCCAGCAGCCAAGTCGGTCAGGGGAGCTTTGAAAAACTGTTTTTT.

The genes are TRBV12-3 or TRBV12-4 and TRBJ2-1; the match to TRBD2 covers 15 bases. The CDR3 is made up of 15 amino acids. The ends lost 6 bases at V and 9 bases at J; junction bases unmatched: 6. The CDR3 DNA is TGTGCCAGCAGGACCGGACTAGCGGGGGGGCGTGAGCAGTTCTTC. It is translated as CASRTGLAGGREQFF.

This clonotype was seen a few times. J is TRBJ2-7 and V is TRBV6-2 or TRBV6-3; D remains ambiguous. V dropped 2 bases and J dropped 5 bases, with 13 bases sitting between them. CDR3 length equals 14 residues. From germline, CDR1 is MNHEY and CDR2 SVGEGT. The CDR3 sequence is CASSYVGPPDEQYF. Here the CDR3 DNA reads TGTGCCAGCAGTTACGTGGGTCCGCCCGACGAGCAGTACTTC.

At least ten counts were recorded for this clonotype. This sequence joins TRBV6-5 and TRBJ2-5; 12 bases match TRBD2. This CDR3 spans 15 amino acids. From germline, CDR1 is MNHEY and CDR2 SVGAGI. V lost 3 bases to trimming and J lost 3 bases; unmatched junction nucleotides: 2. In nucleotides, the CDR3 is TGTGCCAGCAGTTATAGGACTAGCGGGAAAGAGACCCAGTACTTC. Its translation is CASSYRTSGKETQYF.

This clonotype was seen a handful of times. J is TRBJ2-7 and V is TRBV19; D is possibly TRBD1 (5 bases). Germline loops: CDR1 LNHDA, CDR2 SQIVND (reference sequence). V was cut by 5 bases and J by 2 bases, with 10 bases left in between. The CDR3 sequence is 13 residues long. CDR3 protein: CASSATGPYEQYF. The CDR3 bases are TGTGCCAGTAGTGCAACAGGTCCCTACGAGCAGTACTTC.

This chain connects TRBV28 to TRBJ1-1; D gene uncertain. Deletions cut 3 bases from V and 9 bases from J, with 17 bases between. The CDR3 has 14 amino acids. Germline V CDR1 and CDR2: MDHEN, SYDVKM. The CDR3 region is CASSFGSRAPKAFF. Written as DNA, the CDR3 is TGTGCCAGCAGTTTCGGATCCCGGGCCCCAAAAGCTTTCTTT.

The chain has TRBV4-1 and TRBJ2-7; D is ambiguous. Deletions cut 0 bases from V and 5 bases from J, with 5 bases between. Germline CDR1 reads MGHRA; CDR2 reads YSYEKL. This CDR3 comprises 12 residues. CDR3 region: CASSQDWDEQYF. The CDR3 bases are TGCGCCAGCAGCCAAGATTGGGACGAGCAGTACTTC.

This clonotype was counted a few times. The chain uses TRBV4-2 and TRBJ2-1; 9 bases are a match to TRBD2. The length of the CDR3 is 16 residues. Germline assignment: CDR1 LGHNA and CDR2 YNFKEQ. Trimming took 5 bases from V and 4 from J; bases not matched to a gene: 9. The DNA for the CDR3 is TGTGCCAGCAGCAGTTTGTTAGCGGGAGAATACAATGAGCAGTTCTTC. It yields the protein CASSSLLAGEYNEQFF.

V and J are TRBV12-3 or TRBV12-4 and TRBJ2-2; no firm D call. The ends were cut back, 5 bases at V and 6 bases at J, with 10 bases in the middle. The CDR3 totals 13 residues. DNA for the CDR3: TGTGCCAGCAGTGGGCCCGCTTCCGGGGAGCTGTTTTTT. This codes for CASSGPASGELFF.

Ten or more counts support this clonotype. The V and J genes are TRBV5-1 and TRBJ2-1, with D possibly TRBD1 on 5 matching bases. V was shortened by 0 bases and J by 3 bases, with 10 bases between the two germline ends. The length of the CDR3 is 15 residues. The V gene's germline CDR1 is SGHRS and CDR2 YFSETQ. The DNA of the CDR3 is TGCGCCAGCAGCTTGGCCGACAGAATCTACAATGAGCAGTTCTTC. Translating gives CASSLADRIYNEQFF. Full variable domain (outside the CDR3, taken from reference TRBV5-1 and TRBJ2-1): KAGVTQTPRYLIKTRGQQVTLSCSPISGHRSVSWYQQTPGQGLQFLFEYFSETQRNKGNFPGRFSGRQFSNSRSEMNVSTLELGDSALYLCASSLADRIYNEQFFGPGTRLTVL.

The rearrangement joins TRBV5-5 to TRBJ2-1, with D possibly matching TRBD1 (6 bases). The V gene lost 6 bases and the J gene lost 9 bases, with 19 bases spanning the gap. Per the germline V gene, CDR1 is SGHKS and CDR2 is YYEKEE (reference sequence). The CDR3 is made up of 14 amino acids. The CDR3 bases are TGTGCCAGCATTCAAGGCAGCCCCAGGGGTGAGCAGTTCTTC. Protein product: CASIQGSPRGEQFF.

The chain combines TRBV20-1 with TRBJ1-1, with TRBD1 matching 7 bases. The germline V gene has CDR1 DFQATT and CDR2 SNEGSKA (reference sequence). V shed 7 bases and J 0 bases; nucleotides not matched to a gene: 17. There are 17 residues in the CDR3. DNA for the CDR3: TGCAGTGTCTCAGGGGGGTTTGGAAATACCATGAACACTGAAGCTTTCTTT. Protein: CSVSGGFGNTMNTEAFF.

The chain joins TRBV24-1 to TRBJ2-5; 7 nucleotides agree with TRBD1. This CDR3 comprises 13 residues. Germline V gives CDR1 KGHDR, CDR2 SFDVKD. Trimming cost V 9 bases and J 2 bases; bases outside gene matches: 5. The CDR3 reads CATGTDTQETQYF. The CDR3 region has the DNA TGTGCCACCGGGACAGATACACAAGAGACCCAGTACTTC.

This chain connects TRBV14 to TRBJ2-7; 7 bases are a match to TRBD1. The V gene end was trimmed by 1 base and the J gene end by 2 bases; junction bases not matched to a gene: 8. The CDR3 runs 16 residues. In germline, CDR1 is SGHDN, CDR2 FVKESK. The CDR3: CASSQGPQGVTYEQYF. Written as DNA, the CDR3 is TGTGCCAGCAGCCAAGGGCCCCAGGGGGTTACCTACGAGCAGTACTTC.

This clonotype occurred a few times. The rearrangement links TRBV4-1 to TRBJ1-6; D remains ambiguous. The CDR3 contains 14 residues. Germline CDR1 is MGHRA and CDR2 is YSYEKL. V was shortened by 0 bases and J by 8 bases, with 8 bases between the two germline ends. The CDR3: CASSQDRSYSPLHF. The CDR3 DNA reads TGCGCCAGCAGCCAAGATAGGTCTTATTCACCCCTCCACTTT.

The chain uses TRBV7-9 and TRBJ2-2, with D perhaps matching TRBD1 or TRBD2 (5 bases each). Trimming cost V 6 bases and J 10 bases, with 12 bases left between them. Germline V lookup: CDR1 SEHNR, CDR2 FQNEAQ (reference sequence). CDR3 size: 12 residues. The CDR3 spells CASSFGTLELFF. The CDR3 nucleotides read TGTGCCAGCAGTTTTGGGACCCTGGAGCTGTTTTTT. Based on the CDR3 plus reference TRBV7-9 and TRBJ2-2, the full variable domain is DTGVSQNPRHKITKRGQNVTFRCDPISEHNRLYWYRQTLGQGPEFLTYFQNEAQLEKSRLLSDRFSAERPKGSFSTLEIQRTEQGDSAMYLCASSFGTLELFFGEGSRLTVL.

This clonotype was detected only a few times. This chain connects TRBV2 to TRBJ2-5, with 13 bases that match TRBD2. CDR1 and CDR2 from the germline V gene are SNHLY and FYNNEI. The V and J ends lost 7 bases and 2 bases, in that order; junction bases with no gene match: 10. CDR3 length: 17 amino acids. The CDR3 nucleotides read TGTGCCAGCACGCCATACGGACTAGCGGGAGATCAAGAGACCCAGTACTTC. It is translated as CASTPYGLAGDQETQYF. Full variable domain (remainder filled in from reference TRBV2 and TRBJ2-5): EPEVTQTPSHQVTQMGQEVILRCVPISNHLYFYWYRQILGQKVEFLVSFYNNEISEKSEIFDDQFSVERPDGSNFTLKIRSTKLEDSAMYFCASTPYGLAGDQETQYFGPGTRLLVL.

This clonotype was seen a handful of times. The gene calls are TRBV6-5 and TRBJ2-7; 8 positions match TRBD1. J gave up 0 bases and V 2 bases, and 6 bases lay outside the gene matches. Germline V gene sequence: CDR1 MNHEY, CDR2 SVGAGI. The CDR3 runs 16 residues. The CDR3 sequence is CASSYPTGTGSYEQYF. CDR3 in DNA: TGTGCCAGCAGTTACCCTACCGGGACAGGCTCCTACGAGCAGTACTTC.

There are a few counts of this clonotype. V usage is TRBV7-9 and J usage is TRBJ2-2; 7 positions match TRBD2. Trimming at V came to 3 bases and at J to 1 base, leaving 5 bases not matched to a gene. The CDR3 has 16 amino acids. Germline CDR1 SEHNR, CDR2 FQNEAQ (reference sequence). The CDR3 protein is CASSFPPGGNTGELFF. Here the CDR3 DNA reads TGTGCCAGCAGCTTTCCCCCGGGAGGGAACACCGGGGAGCTGTTTTTT. The whole variable domain, remainder taken from reference TRBV7-9 and TRBJ2-2, is DTGVSQNPRHKITKRGQNVTFRCDPISEHNRLYWYRQTLGQGPEFLTYFQNEAQLEKSRLLSDRFSAERPKGSFSTLEIQRTEQGDSAMYLCASSFPPGGNTGELFFGEGSRLTVL.

V gene TRBV25-1 combines with J gene TRBJ1-4; D remains ambiguous. The germline CDR1 and CDR2 sequences are MGHDK and SYGVNS. The V gene lost 4 bases and the J gene lost 8 bases, with 2 bases spanning the gap. The CDR3 has 10 amino acids. The CDR3 DNA is TGTGCCAGCAGTGGAGAAAAACTGTTTTTT. Amino acid sequence: CASSGEKLFF.

The V gene is TRBV5-1, the J gene TRBJ2-1; 9 nucleotides align to TRBD2. The germline CDR1 and CDR2 sequences are SGHRS and YFSETQ. The CDR3 sequence is 13 residues long. The CDR3 sequence: CASSGNSYNEQFF. The CDR3 DNA reads TGCGCTTCTAGCGGGAACTCCTACAATGAGCAGTTCTTC.

The chain combines TRBV7-9 with TRBJ2-1, with D possibly matching TRBD1 (5 bases). Trimming cost V 0 bases and J 3 bases, with 9 bases left between them. CDR3 length: 15 amino acids. CDR1 is SEHNR, CDR2 FQNEAQ, per germline (reference sequence). In DNA form, the CDR3 reads TGTGCCAGCAGCTTAGCGGGCCAGGGCTACAATGAGCAGTTCTTC. It is translated as CASSLAGQGYNEQFF. Full variable domain (rest looked up from reference TRBV7-9 and TRBJ2-1): DTGVSQNPRHKITKRGQNVTFRCDPISEHNRLYWYRQTLGQGPEFLTYFQNEAQLEKSRLLSDRFSAERPKGSFSTLEIQRTEQGDSAMYLCASSLAGQGYNEQFFGPGTRLTVL.

A remark on this clonotype: A read error is possible here, since a much larger clone lies one base away. This chain connects TRBV29-1 to TRBJ2-7; the D gene is possibly TRBD1 (7 bases). Deletions cut 7 bases from V and 4 bases from J, with 23 bases between. The CDR3 loop spans 15 amino acids. Germline CDR1 is SQVTM and CDR2 is ANQGSEA. For the CDR3, the DNA is TGCAGCGCATCCATGGCGGGACAGCCTCGGTACGAGCAGTACTTC. It translates to CSASMAGQPRYEQYF.

This clonotype was counted at least ten times. The chain couples TRBV7-8 to TRBJ2-2, with D hard to call. This CDR3 spans 14 amino acids. Germline CDR1 SGHVS, CDR2 FQNEAQ. Trimming cost V 1 base and J 4 bases, with 7 bases left between them. The CDR3 spells CASSLDRATGELFF. CDR3 DNA sequence: TGTGCCAGCAGCTTAGACCGGGCCACCGGGGAGCTGTTTTTT.

The chain combines TRBV7-6 with TRBJ2-2, with D possibly being TRBD2 (6 bases). Germline CDR1 SGHVS, CDR2 FNYEAQ. V lost 4 bases and J 6 bases, leaving 15 bases between the germline ends. CDR3 size: 15 residues. The CDR3 loop reads CASSYGGGVPGELFF. DNA for the CDR3: TGTGCCAGCAGCTACGGTGGCGGGGTCCCCGGGGAGCTGTTTTTT.